This T cell receptor beta chain came from a study of cytomegalovirus exposure and HLA in healthy donors. Amplification used 60 Vbeta primers and 13 Jbeta primers. Original analysis: A later analysis counted some 87 million unique TCR beta chains, around 10 million shared. Sequencing used immunoSEQ multiplex PCR; TCRdb keeps in-frame clones, though not all of them. The DNA was the basis for D and trimming; V, J and clone size are from that table. The top ten hold 2.8% of the sample, which has approximately 140,000 clones, about 79% seen once. V trimming: 3 bases; J trimming: 4 bases; junction bases outside the gene matches: 6. The V gene's germline CDR1 is MGHDK and CDR2 SYGVNS. This CDR3 contains 16 residues. Regarding this clone: Its antigen is currently unknown.

Study-wide results and caveats: Per a later analysis, 15,000 to 20,000 TCR beta sequences showed association with HLA alleles at 0.05 false discovery rate.

Sequencing was performed on PBMCs. The receptor was derived from a male donor in good health and CMV-seronegative. This chain links TRBV25-1 with TRBJ2-2, with 9 bases identical to TRBD2. This CDR3 is CASSDPRREGTGELFF. In nucleotides, the CDR3 is TGTGCCAGCAGTGATCCCCGGCGGGAGGGCACCGGGGAGCTGTTTTTT.